This TCR beta chain stems from a study of blood T cell repertoires in COVID-19. Study overall: From T cells, B-cell-depleted T cells, or PBMCs came the material, which was cDNA or gDNA.

Germline V gene data show CDR1 as SGHVS and CDR2 as FNYEAQ. This CDR3 has 16 residues. Unmatched junction bases numbered 9, after V lost 3 bases and J lost 7 bases. Here immunoSEQ multiplex PCR was the method, and the copy in TCRdb shows in-frame clones only, minus some. The table lists some 300,000 clones, approximately 84% of them singletons. The sequencing input was PBMCs or T cells enriched from blood (not recorded which). The origin of this receptor is a woman in her twenties or thirties who had recovered from COVID-19. The rearrangement joins TRBV7-6 to TRBJ2-3, with TRBD2 identical over 11 bases. CDR3 sequence reads: CASSFEASGGQYTQYF. In DNA, the CDR3 is TGTGCCAGCAGCTTTGAGGCTAGCGGGGGGCAATATACGCAGTATTTT.